This TCR beta chain was sequenced in a study of PD-1 blockade in classical Hodgkin lymphoma. In germline, CDR1 is SGDLS, CDR2 YYNGEE. The CDR3 covers 15 residues. V shed 4 bases, J shed 0 bases, and the junction held 4 bases outside the gene matches. Every single patient, without exception, relapsed after autologous stem cell transplantation, and brentuximab vedotin exposure varied. The study recorded best responses of complete response, partial response or progressive disease. Regarding this clone: Its antigen is not known.

Study-level findings and limits: The study found that TCR diversity rose significantly by C4D1 in CD4+ but not CD8+ cells. Factors driving the repertoire differences, possibly disease activity or prior therapy, remain undefined. Any patient who commenced nivolumab under 1 year after ASCT was excluded.

Assay used: immunoSEQ multiplex PCR; TCRdb lists only in-frame clones, some missing. The repertoire holds 110,000 or so clones, with 80% to 90% as singletons. This sample comprised peripheral blood mononuclear cells (PBMCs), obtained before the second cycle of nivolumab. This receptor was obtained from a human donor with classical Hodgkin lymphoma. The rearrangement joins TRBV9 to TRBJ2-1, with 7 bases fitting TRBD1. The CDR3: CASSRGQSSYNEQFF. Written as DNA, the CDR3 is TGTGCCAGCAGCCGGGGACAGAGCTCCTACAATGAGCAGTTCTTC.